This record looks at one TCR beta chain sequence and its context. In the authors' methods: Counts of nucleated cells, estimated from reference gene primer amplification, were obtained. Assay: immunoSEQ multiplex PCR; the TCRdb copy retains only in-frame clones and omits some. V and J calls and clone size are given by that table; D and trimming were obtained from the DNA. The sample has 200,000 to 250,000 clones, more than 75% seen once; the top ten hold 7.4%. The sample originates from a study of blood T cell repertoires in COVID-19. At the level of the study: Specimens from acute and convalescent COVID-19 originated in the United States, Italy and Spain.

Participants spanned ages about 18 to 90 years and resided in about two dozen US areas. Grouping used clinical history reported by participants in a survey and questionnaire. The CDR3 extends over 12 amino acids. The V gene's germline CDR1 is MGHRA and CDR2 YSYEKL. V was cut by 4 bases and J by 11 bases, with 13 bases left in between. The material sequenced was PBMCs or T cells enriched from blood (not recorded which). The sequence derives from a woman in her thirties or forties with acute COVID-19. J is TRBJ2-3 and V is TRBV4-1; D is unresolved. The DNA of the CDR3 is TGCGCCAGCAGCCCCAAACTCGAGGTGCAGTATTTT. It codes for CASSPKLEVQYF.